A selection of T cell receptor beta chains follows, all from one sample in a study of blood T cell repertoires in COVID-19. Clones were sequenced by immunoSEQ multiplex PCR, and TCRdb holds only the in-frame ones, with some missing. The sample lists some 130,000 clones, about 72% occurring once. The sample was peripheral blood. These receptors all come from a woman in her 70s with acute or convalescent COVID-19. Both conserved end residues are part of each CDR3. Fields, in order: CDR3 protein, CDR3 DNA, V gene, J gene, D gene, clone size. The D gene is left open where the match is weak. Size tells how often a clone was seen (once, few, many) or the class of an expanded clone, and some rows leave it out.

CDR3: CASSSNLAGGYNEQFF
DNA: TGTGCCAGCAGTTCCAATCTAGCGGGGGGCTACAATGAGCAGTTCTTC
V: TRBV28
J: TRBJ2-1
D: TRBD2
size: many

CDR3: CASRKGTSGTDTQYF
DNA: TGCGCCAGCAGGAAAGGGACTAGCGGGACAGATACGCAGTATTTT
V: TRBV5-1
J: TRBJ2-3
D: TRBD2
size: few

CDR3: CASSLLGGSPDTQYF
DNA: TGTGCCAGCAGCTTATTGGGCGGGAGCCCAGATACGCAGTATTTT
V: TRBV13
J: TRBJ2-3
D: TRBD2
size: .

CDR3: CASSPYNRDTDTQYF
DNA: TGCGCCAGCAGCCCCTACAACAGGGACACAGATACGCAGTATTTT
V: TRBV5-1
J: TRBJ2-3
D: .
size: few

CDR3: CASRMGGSTEAFF
DNA: TGTGCCAGCAGGATGGGGGGGAGCACTGAAGCTTTCTTT
V: TRBV2
J: TRBJ1-1
D: .
size: .

CDR3: CAISDNGQGYGYTF
DNA: TGTGCCATCAGTGACAACGGACAGGGCTATGGCTACACCTTC
V: TRBV10-3
J: TRBJ1-2
D: TRBD1
size: few

CDR3: CASSLGGVYEQYF
DNA: TGTGCCAGCAGCTTAGGCGGGGTCTACGAGCAGTACTTC
V: TRBV7-9
J: TRBJ2-7
D: .
size: .

CDR3: CSVRQQGPDTQYF
DNA: TGCAGCGTAAGACAGCAGGGCCCAGATACGCAGTATTTT
V: TRBV29-1
J: TRBJ2-3
D: .
size: once

CDR3: CASSQARLNRGKYGYTF
DNA: TGTGCCAGCAGCCAAGCGCGGTTGAACAGGGGAAAATATGGCTACACCTTC
V: TRBV3-1/TRBV3-2
J: TRBJ1-2
D: TRBD1
size: .

CDR3: CASSLGSEGYTF
DNA: TGCGCCAGCAGCTTGGGCTCTGAGGGCTACACCTTC
V: TRBV5-1
J: TRBJ1-2
D: .
size: .

CDR3: CASSTPGQATDTQYF
DNA: TGTGCCAGTAGTACCCCGGGACAGGCCACAGATACGCAGTATTTT
V: TRBV19
J: TRBJ2-3
D: TRBD1
size: .

CDR3: CAWSDRWEQYF
DNA: TGTGCCTGGAGTGATCGGTGGGAGCAGTACTTC
V: TRBV30
J: TRBJ2-7
D: .
size: .

CDR3: CASSYDRDSYEQYF
DNA: TGTGCCAGCAGTTACGACAGGGACTCCTACGAGCAGTACTTC
V: TRBV6-5
J: TRBJ2-7
D: TRBD1
size: .

CDR3: CASSPRAGGRNNEQFF
DNA: TGTGCCAGCAGTCCCCGGGCGGGAGGCAGGAACAATGAGCAGTTCTTC
V: TRBV2
J: TRBJ2-1
D: TRBD2
size: .

CDR3: CASSFWAPTEAFF
DNA: TGTGCCAGCAGCTTTTGGGCTCCCACTGAAGCTTTCTTT
V: TRBV5-6
J: TRBJ1-1
D: .
size: few

CDR3: CASSTNRASYEQYF
DNA: TGTGCCAGCAGTACCAACAGGGCCTCCTACGAGCAGTACTTC
V: TRBV28
J: TRBJ2-7
D: .
size: .

CDR3: CASSGKSFYGYTF
DNA: TGTGCCAGCAGTGGAAAGAGTTTCTATGGCTACACCTTC
V: TRBV25-1
J: TRBJ1-2
D: .
size: .

CDR3: CASSHRLLNIQYF
DNA: TGTGCCAGCAGCCACCGACTTTTGAACATTCAGTACTTC
V: TRBV14
J: TRBJ2-4
D: .
size: .

CDR3: CASSLAGTTDTQYF
DNA: TGTGCCAGCAGCTTAGCGGGTACCACAGATACGCAGTATTTT
V: TRBV11-3
J: TRBJ2-3
D: .
size: .

CDR3: CASSPRQGANEKLFF
DNA: TGTGCCAGCTCACCACGACAGGGAGCTAATGAAAAACTGTTTTTT
V: TRBV18
J: TRBJ1-4
D: TRBD1
size: few

CDR3: CSVGTGQGADEQYF
DNA: TGCAGCGTGGGGACGGGACAGGGGGCCGACGAGCAGTACTTC
V: TRBV29-1
J: TRBJ2-7
D: TRBD1
size: .

CDR3: CASSQITGLFGTSGPQYF
DNA: TGTGCCAGCAGCCAAATTACAGGGCTTTTTGGGACTAGCGGTCCCCAGTACTTC
V: TRBV3-1/TRBV3-2
J: TRBJ2-5
D: TRBD2
size: many

CDR3: CAISGVAEARSSYEQYF
DNA: TGTGCCATCAGTGGCGTGGCGGAGGCCAGAAGTTCCTACGAGCAGTACTTC
V: TRBV10-3
J: TRBJ2-7
D: .
size: few

CDR3: CASSLEWTGIETQYF
DNA: TGCGCCAGCAGCTTGGAATGGACAGGGATAGAGACCCAGTACTTC
V: TRBV5-1
J: TRBJ2-5
D: TRBD1
size: once

CDR3: CASSLGTSGQETQYF
DNA: TGTGCCAGCAGTCTAGGAACTAGCGGGCAAGAGACCCAGTACTTC
V: TRBV6-6
J: TRBJ2-5
D: TRBD2
size: .

CDR3: CASRLAGPGDTQYF
DNA: TGTGCCAGCAGGTTAGCGGGGCCGGGGGATACGCAGTATTTT
V: TRBV27
J: TRBJ2-3
D: TRBD2
size: .

CDR3: CASSLLGARPNEQYF
DNA: TGTGCCAGCAGTTTATTGGGGGCGCGGCCGAACGAGCAGTACTTC
V: TRBV28
J: TRBJ2-7
D: .
size: .

CDR3: CASGTGGYEQYF
DNA: TGTGCCAGCGGAACAGGGGGCTACGAGCAGTACTTC
V: TRBV6-5
J: TRBJ2-7
D: TRBD1
size: .

CDR3: CAISPSGGRYEQYF
DNA: TGTGCCATCAGTCCTAGCGGGGGCCGCTACGAGCAGTACTTC
V: TRBV10-3
J: TRBJ2-7
D: TRBD2
size: .

CDR3: CAISVSFEETQYF
DNA: TGTGCCATCAGTGTATCCTTTGAAGAGACCCAGTACTTC
V: TRBV10-3
J: TRBJ2-5
D: .
size: .

CDR3: CASSPWTGVSYGYTF
DNA: TGTGCCAGTAGTCCCTGGACAGGGGTGAGCTATGGCTACACCTTC
V: TRBV19
J: TRBJ1-2
D: TRBD1
size: .

CDR3: CASSVELRGSGNTIYF
DNA: TGTGCCAGCAGCGTAGAGCTCAGGGGATCGGGAAACACCATATATTTT
V: TRBV9
J: TRBJ1-3
D: .
size: .

CDR3: CASSQTQGVGEAFF
DNA: TGTGCCAGCAGCCAAACCCAGGGGGTGGGGGAAGCTTTCTTT
V: TRBV3-1/TRBV3-2
J: TRBJ1-1
D: TRBD1
size: few

CDR3: CAISDTSGGAVGNIQYF
DNA: TGTGCCATCAGTGATACTAGCGGGGGTGCGGTGGGAAACATTCAGTACTTC
V: TRBV10-3
J: TRBJ2-4
D: TRBD2
size: .

CDR3: CASSLALRPRDYGYTF
DNA: TGTGCCAGCAGCTTAGCTCTTCGGCCTCGGGACTATGGCTACACCTTC
V: TRBV7-2
J: TRBJ1-2
D: .
size: .

CDR3: CAISEEGLAPDTQYF
DNA: TGTGCCATCAGTGAAGAGGGACTAGCCCCAGATACGCAGTATTTT
V: TRBV10-3
J: TRBJ2-3
D: TRBD2
size: .

CDR3: CASSPLQGAQNTEAFF
DNA: TGTGCCAGCTCACCACTACAGGGGGCGCAGAACACTGAAGCTTTCTTT
V: TRBV18
J: TRBJ1-1
D: TRBD1
size: .

CDR3: CASSQGRANTNTGELFF
DNA: TGCGCCAGCAGCCAAGGGAGGGCTAACACGAACACCGGGGAGCTGTTTTTT
V: TRBV4-1
J: TRBJ2-2
D: .
size: .

CDR3: CASSLSGQGTGELFF
DNA: TGTGCCAGCAGCTTATCGGGACAGGGAACCGGGGAGCTGTTTTTT
V: TRBV7-6
J: TRBJ2-2
D: TRBD1
size: once

CDR3: CATSDAQGDEQFF
DNA: TGTGCCACCAGTGATGCCCAGGGTGATGAGCAGTTCTTC
V: TRBV24-1
J: TRBJ2-1
D: .
size: few